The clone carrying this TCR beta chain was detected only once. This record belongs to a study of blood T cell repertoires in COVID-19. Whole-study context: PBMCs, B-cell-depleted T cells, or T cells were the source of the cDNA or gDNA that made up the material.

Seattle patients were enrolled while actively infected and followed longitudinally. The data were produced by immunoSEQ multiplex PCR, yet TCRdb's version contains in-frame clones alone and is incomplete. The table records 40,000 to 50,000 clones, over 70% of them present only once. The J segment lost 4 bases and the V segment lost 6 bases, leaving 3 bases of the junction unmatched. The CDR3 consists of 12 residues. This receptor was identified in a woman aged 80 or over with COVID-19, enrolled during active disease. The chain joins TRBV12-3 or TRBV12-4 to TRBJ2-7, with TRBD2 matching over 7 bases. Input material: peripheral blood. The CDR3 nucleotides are TGTGCCAGCAGGGGGACTACTTACGAGCAGTACTTC. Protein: CASRGTTYEQYF.